The 26 T cell receptor beta chains below were found in one sample sequenced in a study of HIV-infected patients and healthy controls (dated by TCRdb to about 2014). Whole blood was used without cell fractionation, so the repertoire reflected all unsorted peripheral T cells. The protocol used for the library was 5' RACE. Sequenced using an Illumina MiSeq. SuperScript III was used to reverse transcribe 500 ng RNA with primers targeting the alpha and beta constant regions. Separate alpha and beta chain libraries were made by chain-specific third strand synthesis with multiplexing indices. TCRdb reran the public reads through fastp at Q25 and MiXCR, keeping productive beta chains. Each entry is one CDR3 protein sequence, shown with its most common DNA and genes. In this sample the table shows about 15,000 distinct CDR3 sequences, 5.5% to 8% of which occur a single time. Approximately 8.3% of the sample is in the top ten clones.

The specimen sequenced was blood. These receptor sequences come from an adult in good health.

The sample holds many counts of this clonotype. The V and J genes are TRBV7-2 and TRBJ2-5, with a tentative D call TRBD1 (5 bases). The V gene's germline CDR1 is SGHTA and CDR2 FQGNSA. Trimming removed 1 base from V and 1 base from J, with 7 bases in between. The CDR3 extends over 14 amino acids. CDR3 protein: CASSLVQGQETQYF. CDR3 DNA: TGTGCCAGCAGCTTAGTGCAGGGCCAAGAGACCCAGTACTTC.

This chain connects TRBV2 to TRBJ2-7; 7 bases line up with TRBD1. Germline V lookup: CDR1 SNHLY, CDR2 FYNNEI. V lost 2 bases, J lost 2 bases, and 6 bases stayed unmatched. CDR3 size: 15 residues. The DNA of the CDR3 is TGTGCCAGCAGTGAAAGGCGACAGGGTACCTACGAGCAGTACTTC. It yields the protein CASSERRQGTYEQYF. The full variable domain, its missing parts supplied by reference TRBV2 and TRBJ2-7, is EPEVTQTPSHQVTQMGQEVILRCVPISNHLYFYWYRQILGQKVEFLVSFYNNEISEKSEIFDDQFSVERPDGSNFTLKIRSTKLEDSAMYFCASSERRQGTYEQYFGPGTRLTVT.

At least ten counts were recorded for this clonotype. This chain connects TRBV5-4 to TRBJ2-5, with TRBD2 matching over 8 bases. In germline, CDR1 is SGHNT, CDR2 YYREEE (reference sequence). J gave up 4 bases and V 7 bases, and 6 bases lay outside the gene matches. The CDR3 is made up of 13 amino acids. CDR3 in DNA: TGTGCCAGCCTCCGGGAGGGGACAGAGACCCAGTACTTC. Translation: CASLREGTETQYF.

In this sample, this clonotype turned up many times. J is TRBJ2-3 and V is TRBV7-2; tentatively, D is TRBD2 (6 bases). Germline lookup yields CDR1 SGHTA and CDR2 FQGNSA. Trimming cost V 0 bases and J 2 bases, with 15 bases left between them. CDR3 length: 17 amino acids. The CDR3 nucleotides read TGTGCCAGCAGCTTAGCGGGAGGCCCCGGCACCACAGATACGCAGTATTTT. Its translation is CASSLAGGPGTTDTQYF.

The V gene is TRBV19, the J gene TRBJ2-1, with TRBD2 identical over 11 bases. This CDR3 has 14 amino acids. J gave up 7 bases and V 6 bases, and 5 bases lay outside the gene matches. From germline, CDR1 is LNHDA and CDR2 SQIVND (reference sequence). The CDR3 DNA follows: TGTGCCAGTAGCCGACTAGCGGGGAGTAATGAGCAGTTCTTC. Protein product: CASSRLAGSNEQFF.

This clonotype is termed medium-sized (0.01 to 0.1%). The rearrangement links TRBV20-1 to TRBJ1-3; D remains unclear. In germline, CDR1 is DFQATT, CDR2 SNEGSKA (reference sequence). The CDR3 runs 13 residues. Trimming removed 1 base from V and 1 base from J, with 5 bases in between. The CDR3 DNA is TGCAGTGCTAGAGCCCTGTCTGGAAACACCATATATTTT. Amino acid sequence: CSARALSGNTIYF.

This clonotype appeared many times. CDR3 protein: CSAREKSGADEQYF. As DNA, the CDR3 is TGCAGTGCTAGAGAAAAAAGCGGGGCTGACGAGCAGTACTTC. The chain carries TRBV20-1 and TRBJ2-7; 7 bases match TRBD2. CDR1 and CDR2 from the germline V gene are DFQATT and SNEGSKA (reference sequence). J was trimmed by 5 bases and V by 0 bases; bases with no gene match: 7. CDR3 length: 14 amino acids.

With respect to this clonotype: One base away lies a much larger clone, so this may be a sequencing read error. The CDR3 carries no conserved terminal phenylalanine or tryptophan, so it likely arises from a read error. This chain links TRBV6-6 with TRBJ2-1, with TRBD2 identical over 7 bases. The germline V gene encodes CDR1 MNHNY and CDR2 SVGAGI (reference sequence). The CDR3 spans 15 residues. Unmatched junction bases numbered 6, after V lost 5 bases and J lost 2 bases. The CDR3 is CASSPRDYTYNEQFL. The CDR3 nucleotides read TGTGCCAGCAGTCCTAGGGACTATACCTACAATGAGCAGTTCTTA.

CDR3 coding DNA: TGTGCCAGTACATCCCTCCTCTACGAGCAGTACTTC. Translation gives CASTSLLYEQYF. The gene calls are TRBV6-2 or TRBV6-3 and TRBJ2-7; no clear D gene. V lost 9 bases, J lost 3 bases, and 12 bases lay in between. The CDR3 covers 12 residues. Per the germline V gene, CDR1 is MNHEY and CDR2 is SVGEGT.

This clonotype was observed at least ten times. The genes are TRBV12-3 or TRBV12-4 and TRBJ1-2, with D possibly TRBD1 on 6 matching bases. Trimming took 6 bases from V and 2 from J, leaving 10 bases between them. This CDR3 comprises 13 residues. This CDR3 reads CASSPTGNYGYTF. The CDR3 DNA reads as TGTGCCAGCAGCCCCACAGGGAACTATGGCTACACCTTC.

This clonotype was seen many times. CDR3 nucleotides: TGTGCCAGCAGCCAAGGGACAGGTATCATCGACGAGCAGTACTTC. It translates to CASSQGTGIIDEQYF. This rearrangement joins TRBV4-2 to TRBJ2-7; 7 bases match TRBD1. This CDR3 region has 15 residues. Per germline, CDR1 LGHNA and CDR2 YNFKEQ. V shed 1 base, J shed 5 bases, and the junction held 8 bases outside the gene matches.

This clonotype was seen repeatedly, ten times or more. The chain recombines TRBV12-3 or TRBV12-4 with TRBJ1-5; D is undetermined. Deletions cut 6 bases from V and 0 bases from J, with 6 bases between. The CDR3 contains 13 residues. The CDR3 loop reads CASSTTSNQPQHF. CDR3 sequence (DNA): TGTGCCAGCAGCACCACTAGCAATCAGCCCCAGCATTTT.

This clonotype appeared many times. This chain links TRBV11-3 with TRBJ1-2, with unresolved D. V lost 4 bases and J lost 8, with 17 bases in between. This CDR3 has 14 residues. The germline CDR1 and CDR2 sequences are SGHNT and YENEEA. The CDR3 DNA sequence: TGTGCCAGCAGCTCAAATTCGATGACGAGAGGCTACACCTTC. Its protein is CASSSNSMTRGYTF.

This clonotype has ten or more counts. V and J are TRBV7-6 and TRBJ2-5, with 11 bases matching TRBD1. Germline lookup yields CDR1 SGHVS and CDR2 FNYEAQ. Trimming took 4 bases from V and 5 from J; bases not matched to a gene: 12. The CDR3 is 17 amino acids. CDR3 residues: CASSSRAGTGGRETQYF. CDR3 DNA: TGTGCCAGCAGCTCCCGTGCCGGGACAGGGGGACGTGAGACCCAGTACTTC.

There are many counts of this clonotype. The chain couples TRBV29-1 to TRBJ1-4; D is possibly TRBD1 (6 bases). V was pared by 7 bases and J by 8 bases, with 17 bases between. Germline CDR1 is SQVTM and CDR2 is ANQGSEA. This CDR3 has 13 amino acids. The CDR3 DNA sequence: TGCAGCGGTAGCGGGGGGGCGATGGAAAAACTGTTTTTT. Amino acids: CSGSGGAMEKLFF. The complete variable domain, with remaining parts taken from reference TRBV29-1 and TRBJ1-4, reads SAVISQKPSRDICQRGTSLTIQCQVDSQVTMMFWYRQQPGQSLTLIATANQGSEATYESGFVIDKFPISRPNLTFSTLTVSNMSPEDSSIYLCSGSGGAMEKLFFGSGTQLSVL.

In its sample, this clonotype ranks as medium-sized. The V gene is TRBV2, the J gene TRBJ2-3, with 7 bases identical to TRBD2. CDR1 and CDR2 from the germline V gene are SNHLY and FYNNEI. The CDR3 has 15 residues. Trimming removed 3 bases from V and 1 base from J; junction bases left unmatched: 4. The CDR3 DNA sequence: TGTGCCAGCAGTGAGTCTAGCGGAGGCACAGATACGCAGTATTTT. This gives the protein CASSESSGGTDTQYF.

This clonotype came up many times. The rearrangement uses TRBV20-1 and TRBJ2-1; TRBD2 agrees at 8 bases. Per the germline V gene, CDR1 is DFQATT and CDR2 is SNEGSKA (reference sequence). With V trimmed by 6 bases and J by 9 bases, 10 bases remained unmatched. This CDR3 is built from 13 residues. The CDR3: CSALRTSSGEQFF. The CDR3 bases are TGCAGTGCCCTCCGGACTAGCTCGGGTGAGCAGTTCTTC.

This clonotype showed up many times. This chain links TRBV7-9 with TRBJ1-1, with D unclear. The CDR3 runs to 12 residues. The V and J ends lost 1 base and 4 bases respectively, with 4 bases between them. Germline V lookup: CDR1 SEHNR, CDR2 FQNEAQ (reference sequence). DNA of the CDR3: TGTGCCAGCAGCTTAGTGTCCACTGAAGCTTTCTTT. It codes for CASSLVSTEAFF.

This clonotype was recorded at least ten times. The chain couples TRBV14 to TRBJ2-7, with 8 bases matching TRBD2. Germline loops: CDR1 SGHDN, CDR2 FVKESK. This CDR3 spans 16 amino acids. Trimming cost V 1 base and J 0 bases; bases outside gene matches: 5. The CDR3 DNA reads TGTGCCAGCAGCCAAGTGACTAGCGAACGCTCCTACGAGCAGTACTTC. Translating gives CASSQVTSERSYEQYF.

The rearrangement joins TRBV6-5 to TRBJ2-7, with D unclear. V was trimmed by 2 bases and J by 6 bases, leaving 5 bases between them. This CDR3 region has 11 residues. CDR1 and CDR2 from the germline V gene are MNHEY and SVGAGI. In DNA, the CDR3 is TGTGCCAGCAGTTACATGCTCGAGCAGTACTTC. It encodes CASSYMLEQYF.

This clonotype was counted ten times or more. The chain couples TRBV14 to TRBJ1-1; D remains ambiguous. V was pared by 0 bases and J by 2 bases, with 7 bases between. Germline V gene lookup returns CDR1 SGHDN and CDR2 FVKESK. This CDR3 is 14 amino acids long. CDR3 amino acids: CASSQEATNTEAFF. CDR3 bases: TGTGCCAGCAGCCAAGAAGCCACAAACACTGAAGCTTTCTTT. Drawing the rest from reference TRBV14 and TRBJ1-1, the complete variable domain is EAGVTQFPSHSVIEKGQTVTLRCDPISGHDNLYWYRRVMGKEIKFLLHFVKESKQDESGMPNNRFLAERTGGTYSTLKVQPAELEDSGVYFCASSQEATNTEAFFGQGTRLTVV.

This clonotype has a single count. The chain combines TRBV7-2 with TRBJ1-5; D is undetermined. CDR3 length: 14 residues. Trimming took 1 base from V and 5 from J, leaving 9 bases between them. Germline V gene data show CDR1 as SGHTA and CDR2 as FQGNSA. In DNA, the CDR3 is TGTGCCAGCAGCTTAGGTGTCATGTATCAGCCCCAGCATTTT. This codes for CASSLGVMYQPQHF.

V and J are TRBV7-2 and TRBJ2-3; tentative D call: TRBD2 (5 bases). This CDR3 contains 13 residues. V was pared by 3 bases and J by 11 bases, with 15 bases between. CDR1 and CDR2 from the germline V gene are SGHTA and FQGNSA. The DNA for the CDR3 is TGTGCCAGCAGCTTTTATCCCTCCCGGGAGCAGTATTTT. It encodes CASSFYPSREQYF.

This clonotype was counted ten times or more. The chain carries TRBV6-5 and TRBJ2-3; D gene ambiguous. CDR3 size: 15 residues. The ends were cut back, 8 bases at V and 6 bases at J, with 21 bases in the middle. Germline assignment: CDR1 MNHEY and CDR2 SVGAGI. CDR3 sequence (DNA): TGTGCCAGCGCCGATTCGGGCGCCCCTTCCGATACGCAGTATTTT. Protein: CASADSGAPSDTQYF.

This clonotype was picked up many times. V usage is TRBV29-1 and J usage is TRBJ2-3, with D unresolved. The germline CDR1 and CDR2 sequences are SQVTM and ANQGSEA. V lost 5 bases and J 14 bases, leaving 17 bases between the germline ends. The CDR3 consists of 11 residues. The CDR3 here is CSVSTLDPAYF. The CDR3 DNA sequence: TGCAGCGTTAGTACCCTAGATCCAGCGTATTTT.

This clonotype occurred a few times. The chain couples TRBV2 to TRBJ2-1; 10 positions match TRBD2. Trimming cost V 7 bases and J 2 bases; bases outside gene matches: 2. CDR3 size: 14 residues. The germline gives CDR1 SNHLY, CDR2 FYNNEI. The CDR3 sequence: CASTGTSAYNEQFF. CDR3 DNA: TGTGCCAGCACCGGGACTAGCGCCTACAATGAGCAGTTCTTC.